This TCR beta chain was identified during a study of T cells in Graves' hyperthyroidism and ophthalmopathy. Subjects aged 18 to 65 presented with newly diagnosed hyperthyroidism of less than 2 months' duration. It was uncontrolled infection, other autoimmune disease, pregnancy or lactation that excluded patients. From approximately 9.3 ml of fresh peripheral blood, PBMCs were isolated. Study-level findings and limits: Blood also contained most expanded thyroid clonotypes above 0.001.

As to this clonotype: The antigen is not known.

Trimming removed 5 bases at V and 4 bases at J, with 23 bases between. Per the germline V gene, CDR1 is ENHRY and CDR2 is SYGVKD. The length of the CDR3 is 17 residues. What was amplified from RNA transcripts were TCR beta CDR3 regions. With the HTBI primer set, the TCR CDR3 went through a first round of RT-PCR. TCRdb re-called the multiplex PCR reads with MiXCR, one entry per CDR3 protein. The repertoire holds about 760,000 distinct CDR3 sequences, 30% to 40% seen once, with roughly 30% in the top ten. The receptor was isolated from a woman in her thirties or forties with Graves' hyperthyroidism. The specimen was blood. This rearrangement joins TRBV10-3 to TRBJ1-1; D call uncertain. The CDR3 nucleotides are TGTGCCATCAGTCCGACGAGAAGGACTTATGGCGGCACTGAAGCTTTCTTT. Its translation is CAISPTRRTYGGTEAFF.